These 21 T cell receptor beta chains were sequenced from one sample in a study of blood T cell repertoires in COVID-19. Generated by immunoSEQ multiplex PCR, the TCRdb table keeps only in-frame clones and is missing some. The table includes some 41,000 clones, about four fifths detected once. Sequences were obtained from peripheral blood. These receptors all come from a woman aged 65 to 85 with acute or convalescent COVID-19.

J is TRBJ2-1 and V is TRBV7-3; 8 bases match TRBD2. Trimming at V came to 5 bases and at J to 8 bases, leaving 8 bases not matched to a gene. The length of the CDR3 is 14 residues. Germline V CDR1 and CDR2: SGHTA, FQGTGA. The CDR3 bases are TGTGCCAGCAGCGGGGCCGGGACTAGTCATGAGCAGTTCTTC. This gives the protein CASSGAGTSHEQFF.

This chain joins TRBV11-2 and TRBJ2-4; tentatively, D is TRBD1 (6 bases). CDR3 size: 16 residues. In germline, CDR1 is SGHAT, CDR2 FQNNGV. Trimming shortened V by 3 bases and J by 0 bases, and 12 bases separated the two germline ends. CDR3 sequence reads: CASSFWTDLAKNIQYF. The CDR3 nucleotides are TGTGCCAGCAGCTTCTGGACAGATCTAGCCAAAAACATTCAGTACTTC.

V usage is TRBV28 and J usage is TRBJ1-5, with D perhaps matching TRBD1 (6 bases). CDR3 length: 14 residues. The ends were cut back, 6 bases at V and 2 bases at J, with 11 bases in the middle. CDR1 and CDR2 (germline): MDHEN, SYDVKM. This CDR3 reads CASRPWTGNQPQHF. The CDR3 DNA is TGTGCCAGCAGACCCTGGACAGGCAATCAGCCCCAGCATTTT.

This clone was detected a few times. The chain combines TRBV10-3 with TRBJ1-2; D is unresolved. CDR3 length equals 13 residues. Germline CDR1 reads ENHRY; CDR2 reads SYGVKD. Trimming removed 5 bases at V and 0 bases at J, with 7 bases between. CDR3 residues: CAISSTANYGYTF. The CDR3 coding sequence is TGTGCCATCAGTTCAACAGCTAACTATGGCTACACCTTC.

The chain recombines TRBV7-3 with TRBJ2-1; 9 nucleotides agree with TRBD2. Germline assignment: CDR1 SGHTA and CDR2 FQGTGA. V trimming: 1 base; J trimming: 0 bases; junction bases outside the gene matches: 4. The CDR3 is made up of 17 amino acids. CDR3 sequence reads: CASSLRGSGSSYNEQFF. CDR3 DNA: TGTGCCAGCAGCTTAAGGGGTAGCGGGAGCTCCTACAATGAGCAGTTCTTC.

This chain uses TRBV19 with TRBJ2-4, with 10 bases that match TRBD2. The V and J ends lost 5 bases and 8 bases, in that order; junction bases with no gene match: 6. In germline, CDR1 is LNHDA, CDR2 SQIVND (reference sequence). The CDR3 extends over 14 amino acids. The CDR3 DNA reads TGTGCCAGTAGTCCTCTAGCGGGAGTGTACATTCAGTACTTC. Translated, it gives CASSPLAGVYIQYF.

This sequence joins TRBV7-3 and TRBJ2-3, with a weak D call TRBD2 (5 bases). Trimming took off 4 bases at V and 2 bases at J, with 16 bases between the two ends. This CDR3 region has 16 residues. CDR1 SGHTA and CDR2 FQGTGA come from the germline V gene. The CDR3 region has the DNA TGTGCCAGCAGCTCAAACGGGAAGACCAACACAGATACGCAGTATTTT. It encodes CASSSNGKTNTDTQYF.

CDR3 loop: CASSEPGTGINEQFF. The DNA of the CDR3 is TGTGCCAGCAGTGAACCCGGGACAGGGATCAATGAGCAGTTCTTC. The chain couples TRBV6-1 to TRBJ2-1, with 9 bases that match TRBD1. The CDR3 is 15 residues long. The germline gives CDR1 MNHNS, CDR2 SASEGT. The V and J ends lost 2 bases and 6 bases, in that order; junction bases with no gene match: 5.

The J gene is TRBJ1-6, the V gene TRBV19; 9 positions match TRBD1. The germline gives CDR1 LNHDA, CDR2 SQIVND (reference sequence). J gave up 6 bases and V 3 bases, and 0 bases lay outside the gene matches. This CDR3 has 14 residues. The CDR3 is CASSMDRGNSPLHF. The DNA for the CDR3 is TGTGCCAGTAGTATGGACAGGGGTAATTCACCCCTCCACTTT.

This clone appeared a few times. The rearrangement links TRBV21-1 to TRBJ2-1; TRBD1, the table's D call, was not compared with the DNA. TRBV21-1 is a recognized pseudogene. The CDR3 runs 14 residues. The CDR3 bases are TGTGCCAGCAGCAAAGGGACAGACTACAATGAGCAGTTCTTC. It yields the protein CASSKGTDYNEQFF.

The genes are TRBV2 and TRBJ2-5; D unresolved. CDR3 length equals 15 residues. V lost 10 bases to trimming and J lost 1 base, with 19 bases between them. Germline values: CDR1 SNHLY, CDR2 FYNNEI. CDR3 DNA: TGTGCCAACAGCGAGGAGTTGCTGAGCCAAGAGACCCAGTACTTC. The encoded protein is CANSEELLSQETQYF.

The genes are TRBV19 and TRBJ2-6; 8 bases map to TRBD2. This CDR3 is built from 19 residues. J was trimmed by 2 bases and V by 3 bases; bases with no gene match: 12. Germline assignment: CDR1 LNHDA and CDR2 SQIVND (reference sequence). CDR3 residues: CASSIAPGLVGAGANVLTF. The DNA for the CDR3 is TGTGCCAGTAGTATTGCCCCGGGACTAGTAGGTGCTGGGGCCAACGTCCTGACTTTC. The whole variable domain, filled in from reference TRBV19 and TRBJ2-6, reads DGGITQSPKYLFRKEGQNVTLSCEQNLNHDAMYWYRQDPGQGLRLIYYSQIVNDFQKGDIAEGYSVSREKKESFPLTVTSAQKNPTAFYLCASSIAPGLVGAGANVLTFGAGSRLTVL.

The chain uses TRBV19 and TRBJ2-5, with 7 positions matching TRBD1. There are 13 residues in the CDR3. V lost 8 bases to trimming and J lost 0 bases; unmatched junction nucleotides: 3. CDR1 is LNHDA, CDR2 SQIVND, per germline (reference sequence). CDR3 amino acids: CASSGTDQETQYF. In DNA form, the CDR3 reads TGTGCCAGTTCCGGGACAGACCAAGAGACCCAGTACTTC. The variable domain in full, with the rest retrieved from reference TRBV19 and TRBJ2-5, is DGGITQSPKYLFRKEGQNVTLSCEQNLNHDAMYWYRQDPGQGLRLIYYSQIVNDFQKGDIAEGYSVSREKKESFPLTVTSAQKNPTAFYLCASSGTDQETQYFGPGTRLLVL.

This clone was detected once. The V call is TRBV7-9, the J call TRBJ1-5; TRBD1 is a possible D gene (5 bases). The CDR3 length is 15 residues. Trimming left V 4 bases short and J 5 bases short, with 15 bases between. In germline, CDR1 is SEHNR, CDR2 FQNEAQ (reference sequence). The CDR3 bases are TGTGCCAGCAGCTATGGGGCGTATACGGATCAGCCCCAGCATTTT. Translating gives CASSYGAYTDQPQHF.

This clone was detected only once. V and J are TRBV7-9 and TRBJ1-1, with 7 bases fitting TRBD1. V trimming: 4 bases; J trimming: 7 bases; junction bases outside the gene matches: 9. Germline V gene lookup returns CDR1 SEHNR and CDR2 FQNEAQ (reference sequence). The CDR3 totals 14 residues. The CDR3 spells CASSSSGTDNEAFF. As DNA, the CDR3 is TGTGCCAGCAGCTCATCCGGGACAGATAATGAAGCTTTCTTT.

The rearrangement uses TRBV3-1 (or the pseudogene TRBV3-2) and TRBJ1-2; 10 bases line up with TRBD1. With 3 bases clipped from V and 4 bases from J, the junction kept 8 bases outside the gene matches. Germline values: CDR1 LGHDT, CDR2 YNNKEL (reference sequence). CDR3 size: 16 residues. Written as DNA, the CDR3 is TGTGCCAGCAGCCACCTCGGGACAGGGGTGGGCTATGGCTACACCTTC. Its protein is CASSHLGTGVGYGYTF.

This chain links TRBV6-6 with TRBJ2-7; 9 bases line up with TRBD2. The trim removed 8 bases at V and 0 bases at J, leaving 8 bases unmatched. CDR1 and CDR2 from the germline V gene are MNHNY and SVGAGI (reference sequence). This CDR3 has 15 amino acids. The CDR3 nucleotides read TGTGCCAGCTCGGATAGCGGGAGAAGCTCCTACGAGCAGTACTTC. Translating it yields CASSDSGRSSYEQYF.

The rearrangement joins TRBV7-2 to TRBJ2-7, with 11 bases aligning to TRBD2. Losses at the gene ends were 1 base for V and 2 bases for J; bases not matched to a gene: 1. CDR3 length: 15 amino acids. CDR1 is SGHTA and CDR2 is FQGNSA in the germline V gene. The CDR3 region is CASSLVAGGAYEQYF. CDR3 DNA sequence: TGTGCCAGCAGCTTAGTAGCGGGAGGGGCCTACGAGCAGTACTTC.

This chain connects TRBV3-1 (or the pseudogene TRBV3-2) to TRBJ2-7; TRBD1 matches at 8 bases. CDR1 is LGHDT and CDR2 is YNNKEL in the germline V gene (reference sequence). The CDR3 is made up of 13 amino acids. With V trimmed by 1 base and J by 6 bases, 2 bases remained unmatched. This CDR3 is CASSQGTGFEQYF. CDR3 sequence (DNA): TGTGCCAGCAGCCAAGGGACAGGGTTCGAGCAGTACTTC.

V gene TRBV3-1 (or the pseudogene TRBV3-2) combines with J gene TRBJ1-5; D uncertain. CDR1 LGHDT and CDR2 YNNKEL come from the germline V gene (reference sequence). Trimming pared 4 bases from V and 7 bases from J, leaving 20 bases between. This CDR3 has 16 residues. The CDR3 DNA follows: TGTGCCAGCAGCCCGAACCCCACTCGGCCGGGGCAGCCCCAGCATTTT. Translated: CASSPNPTRPGQPQHF.

The CDR3 loop reads CASSDARYMNEQFF. DNA for the CDR3: TGTGCCAGCAGTGATGCCCGATACATGAATGAGCAGTTCTTC. This rearrangement joins TRBV25-1 to TRBJ2-1; D is ambiguous. V lost 3 bases and J 7 bases, leaving 13 bases between the germline ends. The CDR3 is 14 residues long. CDR1 and CDR2 (germline): MGHDK, SYGVNS. The full variable domain, its missing parts supplied by reference TRBV25-1 and TRBJ2-1, is EADIYQTPRYLVIGTGKKITLECSQTMGHDKMYWYQQDPGMELHLIHYSYGVNSTEKGDLSSESTVSRIRTEHFPLTLESARPSHTSQYLCASSDARYMNEQFFGPGTRLTVL.